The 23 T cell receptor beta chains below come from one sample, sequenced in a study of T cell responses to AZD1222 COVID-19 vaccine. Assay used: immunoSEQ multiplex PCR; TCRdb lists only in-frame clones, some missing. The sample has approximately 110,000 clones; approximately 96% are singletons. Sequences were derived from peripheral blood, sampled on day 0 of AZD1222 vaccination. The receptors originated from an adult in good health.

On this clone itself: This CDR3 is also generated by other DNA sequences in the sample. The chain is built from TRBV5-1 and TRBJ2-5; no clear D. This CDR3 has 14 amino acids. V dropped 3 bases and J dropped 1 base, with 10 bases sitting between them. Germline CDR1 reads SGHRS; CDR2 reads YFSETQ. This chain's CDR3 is CASSSPGRQETQYF. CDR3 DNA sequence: TGCGCCAGCAGCTCGCCCGGACGCCAAGAGACCCAGTACTTC. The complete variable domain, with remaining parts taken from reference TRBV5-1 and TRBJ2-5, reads KAGVTQTPRYLIKTRGQQVTLSCSPISGHRSVSWYQQTPGQGLQFLFEYFSETQRNKGNFPGRFSGRQFSNSRSEMNVSTLELGDSALYLCASSSPGRQETQYFGPGTRLLVL.

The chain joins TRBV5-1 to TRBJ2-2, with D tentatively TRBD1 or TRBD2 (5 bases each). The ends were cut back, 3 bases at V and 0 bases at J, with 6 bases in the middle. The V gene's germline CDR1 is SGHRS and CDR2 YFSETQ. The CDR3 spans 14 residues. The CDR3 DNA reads TGCGCCAGCAGCTGGGACCCGAACACCGGGGAGCTGTTTTTT. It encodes CASSWDPNTGELFF.

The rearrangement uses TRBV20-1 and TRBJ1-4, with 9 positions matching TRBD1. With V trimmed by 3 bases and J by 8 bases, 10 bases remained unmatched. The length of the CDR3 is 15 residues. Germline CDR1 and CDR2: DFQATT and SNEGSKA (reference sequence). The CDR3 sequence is CSASAPGQGNEKLFF. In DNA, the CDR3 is TGCAGTGCTAGTGCCCCGGGACAGGGTAACGAAAAACTGTTTTTT.

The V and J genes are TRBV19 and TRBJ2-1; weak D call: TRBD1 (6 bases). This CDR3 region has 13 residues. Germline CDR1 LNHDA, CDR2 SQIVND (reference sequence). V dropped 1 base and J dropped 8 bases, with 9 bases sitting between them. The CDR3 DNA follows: TGTGCCAGTAGTATAGCAGGGGCGGATGAGCAGTTCTTC. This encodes CASSIAGADEQFF.

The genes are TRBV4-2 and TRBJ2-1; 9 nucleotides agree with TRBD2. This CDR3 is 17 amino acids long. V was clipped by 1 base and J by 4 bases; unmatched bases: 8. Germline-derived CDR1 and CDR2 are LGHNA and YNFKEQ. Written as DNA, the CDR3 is TGTGCCAGCAGCCAAGCGTATTCTAGCGGGAAATACAATGAGCAGTTCTTC. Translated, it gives CASSQAYSSGKYNEQFF.

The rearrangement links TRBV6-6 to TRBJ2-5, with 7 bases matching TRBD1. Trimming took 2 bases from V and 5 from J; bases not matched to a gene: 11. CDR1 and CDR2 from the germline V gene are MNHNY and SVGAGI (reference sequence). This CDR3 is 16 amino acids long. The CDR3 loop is CASSYRPGTVGETQYF. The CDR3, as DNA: TGTGCCAGCAGTTACCGGCCCGGGACAGTGGGGGAGACCCAGTACTTC.

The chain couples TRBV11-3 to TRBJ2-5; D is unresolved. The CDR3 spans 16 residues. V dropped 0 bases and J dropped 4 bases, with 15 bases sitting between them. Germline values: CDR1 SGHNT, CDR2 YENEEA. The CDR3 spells CASSLDSVVGSETQYF. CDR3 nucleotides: TGTGCCAGCAGCTTAGATAGTGTTGTGGGGTCAGAGACCCAGTACTTC.

The CDR3: CASSFGTSGRVFF. For the CDR3, the DNA is TGTGCCAGCAGTTTCGGGACTAGCGGGAGGGTGTTCTTC. The chain joins TRBV5-6 to TRBJ2-1; 16 nucleotides match TRBD2. V gave up 5 bases and J gave up 15 bases; unmatched junction bases: 5. Germline values: CDR1 SGHDT, CDR2 YYEEEE. The CDR3 has 13 residues.

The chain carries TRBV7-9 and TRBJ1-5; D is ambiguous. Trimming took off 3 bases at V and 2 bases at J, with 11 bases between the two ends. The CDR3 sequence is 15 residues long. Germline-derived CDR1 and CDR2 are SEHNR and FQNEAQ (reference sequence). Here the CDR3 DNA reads TGTGCCAGCAGCTTGATGGGTGCGGGCAATCAGCCCCAGCATTTT. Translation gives CASSLMGAGNQPQHF.

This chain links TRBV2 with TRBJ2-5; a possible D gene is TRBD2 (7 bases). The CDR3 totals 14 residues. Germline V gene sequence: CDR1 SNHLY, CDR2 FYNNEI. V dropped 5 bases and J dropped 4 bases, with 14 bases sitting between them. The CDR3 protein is CASSQGGALETQYF. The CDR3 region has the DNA TGTGCCAGCAGTCAAGGGGGGGCCTTAGAGACCCAGTACTTC.

For the CDR3, the DNA is TGCGCCAGCAGCTTGGATCCGTCCGGGGGCTACACCTTC. This translates into CASSLDPSGGYTF. J is TRBJ1-2 and V is TRBV5-1; D remains unclear. CDR3 length: 13 residues. Germline lookup yields CDR1 SGHRS and CDR2 YFSETQ. Trimming left V 0 bases short and J 8 bases short, with 11 bases between.

The CDR3 spells CASSPGTGLFNEKLFF. The CDR3 DNA follows: TGCGCCAGCAGCCCCGGGACAGGCCTGTTTAATGAAAAACTGTTTTTT. This chain uses TRBV5-1 with TRBJ1-4; 8 bases line up with TRBD1. Germline assignment: CDR1 SGHRS and CDR2 YFSETQ. Trimming cost V 4 bases and J 4 bases; bases outside gene matches: 9. CDR3 size: 16 residues. Looking up the rest from reference TRBV5-1 and TRBJ1-4 gives the full variable domain: KAGVTQTPRYLIKTRGQQVTLSCSPISGHRSVSWYQQTPGQGLQFLFEYFSETQRNKGNFPGRFSGRQFSNSRSEMNVSTLELGDSALYLCASSPGTGLFNEKLFFGSGTQLSVL.

CDR3 nucleotides: TGTGCCAGCAGCTTGAGGTCCGCTAGCACAGATACGCAGTATTTT. Amino acids: CASSLRSASTDTQYF. The chain joins TRBV11-2 to TRBJ2-3; D is unclear. Trimming removed 3 bases from V and 0 bases from J, with 10 bases in between. The CDR3 totals 15 residues. Germline CDR1 is SGHAT and CDR2 is FQNNGV.

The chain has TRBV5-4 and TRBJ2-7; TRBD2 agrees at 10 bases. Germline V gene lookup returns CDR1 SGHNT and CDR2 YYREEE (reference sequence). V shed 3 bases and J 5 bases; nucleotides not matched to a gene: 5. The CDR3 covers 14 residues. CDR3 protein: CASSSGLAAHEQYF. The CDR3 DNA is TGTGCCAGCAGCTCCGGACTAGCGGCGCACGAGCAGTACTTC.

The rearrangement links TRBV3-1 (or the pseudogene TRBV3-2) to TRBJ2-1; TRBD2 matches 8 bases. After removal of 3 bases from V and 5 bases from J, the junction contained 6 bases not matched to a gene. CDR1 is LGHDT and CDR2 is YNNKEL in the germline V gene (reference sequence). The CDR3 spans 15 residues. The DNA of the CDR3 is TGTGCCAGCAGCCATAGCGGGGCCCCCCACAATGAGCAGTTCTTC. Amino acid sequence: CASSHSGAPHNEQFF.

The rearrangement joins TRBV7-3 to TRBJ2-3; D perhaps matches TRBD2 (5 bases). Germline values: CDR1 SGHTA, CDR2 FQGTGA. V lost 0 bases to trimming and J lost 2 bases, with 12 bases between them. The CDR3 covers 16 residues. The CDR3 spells CASSLTGRANTDTQYF. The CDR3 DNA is TGTGCCAGCAGCTTAACTGGGCGGGCAAACACAGATACGCAGTATTTT.

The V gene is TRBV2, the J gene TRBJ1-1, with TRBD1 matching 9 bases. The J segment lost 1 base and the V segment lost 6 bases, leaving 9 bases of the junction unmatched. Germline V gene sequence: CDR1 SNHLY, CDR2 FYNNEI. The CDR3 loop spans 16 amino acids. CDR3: CASRWRWTGANTEAFF. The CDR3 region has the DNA TGTGCCAGCAGGTGGCGGTGGACAGGGGCGAACACTGAAGCTTTCTTT.

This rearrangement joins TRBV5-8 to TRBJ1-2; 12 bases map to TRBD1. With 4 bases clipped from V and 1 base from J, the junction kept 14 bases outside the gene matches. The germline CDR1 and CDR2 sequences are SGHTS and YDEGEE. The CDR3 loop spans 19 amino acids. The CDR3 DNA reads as TGTGCCAGCAGCCATACCGGGACAGGGGGCGCTTGGATTAACTATGGCTACACCTTC. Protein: CASSHTGTGGAWINYGYTF.

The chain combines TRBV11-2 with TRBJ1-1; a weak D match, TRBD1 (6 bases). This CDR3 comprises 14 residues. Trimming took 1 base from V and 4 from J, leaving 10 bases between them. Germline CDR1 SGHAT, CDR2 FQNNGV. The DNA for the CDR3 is TGTGCCAGCAGCTTAGTCGTGGACAGCACTGAAGCTTTCTTT. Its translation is CASSLVVDSTEAFF.

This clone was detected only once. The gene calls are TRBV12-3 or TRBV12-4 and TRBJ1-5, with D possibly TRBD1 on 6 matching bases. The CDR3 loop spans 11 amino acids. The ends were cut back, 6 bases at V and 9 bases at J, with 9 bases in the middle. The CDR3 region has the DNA TGTGCCAGCAGAACGACAGGGCCCCAGCATTTT. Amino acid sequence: CASRTTGPQHF.

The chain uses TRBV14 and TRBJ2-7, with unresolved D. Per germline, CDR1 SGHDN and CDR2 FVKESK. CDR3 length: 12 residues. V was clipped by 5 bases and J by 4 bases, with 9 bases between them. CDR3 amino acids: CASSSDPYEQYF. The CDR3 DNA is TGTGCCAGCAGCTCAGATCCTTACGAGCAGTACTTC.

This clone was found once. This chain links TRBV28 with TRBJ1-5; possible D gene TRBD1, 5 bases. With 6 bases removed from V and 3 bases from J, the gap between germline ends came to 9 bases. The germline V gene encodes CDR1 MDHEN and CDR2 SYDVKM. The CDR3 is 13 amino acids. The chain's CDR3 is CASRDTYNQPQHF. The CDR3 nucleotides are TGTGCCAGCAGGGACACCTACAATCAGCCCCAGCATTTT.

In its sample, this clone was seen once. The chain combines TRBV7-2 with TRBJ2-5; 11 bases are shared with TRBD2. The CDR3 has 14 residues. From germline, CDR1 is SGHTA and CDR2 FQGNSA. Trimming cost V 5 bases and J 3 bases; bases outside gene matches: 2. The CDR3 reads CASSATSGEETQYF. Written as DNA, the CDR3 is TGTGCCAGCAGCGCGACTAGCGGGGAAGAGACCCAGTACTTC.